This passage covers 17 T cell receptor beta chains from one sample sequenced in a study of post-analysis software for immune sequencing data. Study-wide points: A few TRBV segments appeared more often in patients than in controls, and TRBV5-6, TRBV5-1 and TRBV20-1 were among these.

What these receptors recognize is not known. Each TCR beta cDNA library carried unique molecular identifiers. TCRdb re-derived calls from the PCR reads in MiXCR, one entry per CDR3 protein. The table records approximately 630,000 distinct CDR3 sequences, 59% of them present only once. Source material: blood. The origin of the receptors is a girl aged 2 to 10 with multiple sclerosis.

The V gene is TRBV12-3 or TRBV12-4, the J gene TRBJ1-6, with TRBD1 as a possible D gene (6 bases). The CDR3 has 14 amino acids. The V end was cut by 6 bases, the J end by 7 bases, with 13 bases between. This CDR3 reads CASSPGQTNSPLHF. Written as DNA, the CDR3 is TGTGCCAGCAGCCCCGGACAGACCAATTCACCCCTCCACTTT.

This clonotype has only a few counts. The gene calls are TRBV20-1 and TRBJ2-1, with TRBD2 matching 9 bases. Germline V CDR1 and CDR2: DFQATT, SNEGSKA (reference sequence). The CDR3 is made up of 14 amino acids. The CDR3 is CRAGGRSSYNEQFF. The DNA for the CDR3 is TGCAGGGCGGGGGGGCGGAGTAGCTACAATGAGCAGTTCTTC.

This sequence joins TRBV20-1 and TRBJ2-3, with D maybe TRBD2 (6 bases). The germline V and J ends were trimmed by 4 bases and 3 bases, with 20 bases remaining between them. Per germline, CDR1 DFQATT and CDR2 SNEGSKA (reference sequence). The CDR3 is 16 amino acids. CDR3 sequence (DNA): TGCAGTGCTACCCCCTTACTAGCAAGACTGACAGATACGCAGTATTTT. Translating it yields CSATPLLARLTDTQYF.

This chain links TRBV20-1 with TRBJ2-3; TRBD2 aligns across 8 bases. V shed 3 bases, J shed 2 bases, and the junction held 19 bases outside the gene matches. The CDR3 is 19 amino acids. Germline V gene data show CDR1 as DFQATT and CDR2 as SNEGSKA (reference sequence). CDR3 DNA sequence: TGCAGTGCTAGTTTGGGGGGACTAGGGATTCCGTCTAACACAGATACGCAGTATTTT. Amino acids: CSASLGGLGIPSNTDTQYF.

The gene calls are TRBV12-3 or TRBV12-4 and TRBJ1-5; 10 bases align to TRBD1. V shed 6 bases, J shed 6 bases, and the junction held 5 bases outside the gene matches. CDR3 length equals 14 residues. The CDR3 region is CASSPTGGGQPQHF. Written as DNA, the CDR3 is TGTGCCAGCAGCCCGACAGGGGGCGGTCAGCCCCAGCATTTT.

This clonotype showed up just a few times. The V gene is TRBV19, the J gene TRBJ2-1, with D perhaps given as TRBD1 or TRBD2 (5 bases each). The J call may be wrong; the DNA end is better matched by TRBJ2-7. This CDR3 comprises 14 residues. CDR1 is LNHDA and CDR2 is SQIVND in the germline V gene (reference sequence). The DNA for the CDR3 is TGTGCCAGTAGTTCCCCTGGGACCTACAATGAGCAGTACTTC. Encoded protein: CASSSPGTYNEQYF.

The chain has TRBV7-9 and TRBJ2-7; 7 positions match TRBD1. The CDR3 contains 15 residues. Germline lookup yields CDR1 SEHNR and CDR2 FQNEAQ (reference sequence). The V gene end was trimmed by 3 bases and the J gene end by 5 bases; junction bases not matched to a gene: 10. The CDR3 spells CASSLTSRGKHEQYF. Written as DNA, the CDR3 is TGTGCCAGCAGCTTGACCAGCAGGGGGAAACACGAGCAGTACTTC.

The chain has TRBV6-5 and TRBJ2-1; D is uncertain. CDR3 length equals 16 residues. Trimming took off 6 bases at V and 0 bases at J, with 15 bases between the two ends. Germline V CDR1 and CDR2: MNHEY, SVGAGI. The CDR3 nucleotides are TGTGCCAGCAGACTTTATCTGTGGAGCTCCTACAATGAGCAGTTCTTC. It translates to CASRLYLWSSYNEQFF.

The chain carries TRBV15 and TRBJ2-7; D ambiguous. The DNA end favors TRBJ2-5, so the J call may be wrong. The CDR3 totals 12 residues. CDR1 and CDR2 from the germline V gene are LNHNV and YYDKDF (reference sequence). CDR3 region: CATSRAAETQYF. The CDR3 DNA follows: TGTGCCACCAGCAGAGCAGCGGAGACCCAGTACTTC.

This chain uses TRBV7-9 with TRBJ2-7; possible D gene TRBD1, 7 bases. From germline, CDR1 is SEHNR and CDR2 FQNEAQ (reference sequence). The CDR3 covers 14 residues. The ends were cut back, 3 bases at V and 5 bases at J, with 14 bases in the middle. DNA for the CDR3: TGTGCCAGCAGCTTCAGGGGGACTCCCCACGAGCAGTACTTC. The encoded protein is CASSFRGTPHEQYF.

The V gene is TRBV5-5, the J gene TRBJ2-1, with D possibly being TRBD1 (6 bases). Germline-derived CDR1 and CDR2 are SGHKS and YYEKEE (reference sequence). V was shortened by 4 bases and J by 6 bases, with 17 bases between the two germline ends. This CDR3 contains 15 residues. DNA for the CDR3: TGTGCCAGCAGCCCATACCTCACAGGGAGCAATGAGCAGTTCTTC. Translated: CASSPYLTGSNEQFF.

The V call is TRBV20-1, the J call TRBJ2-1, with TRBD2 as a possible D gene (5 bases). V lost 4 bases to trimming and J lost 7 bases, with 23 bases between them. Germline lookup yields CDR1 DFQATT and CDR2 SNEGSKA (reference sequence). The CDR3 runs to 16 residues. The CDR3 DNA sequence: TGCAGTGCTACCCCCCTTTTTAGGCGGAGGAGGAATGAGCAGTTCTTC. This sequence encodes CSATPLFRRRRNEQFF.

This clonotype has only a few counts. This sequence joins TRBV18 and TRBJ2-7, with D tentatively TRBD2 (6 bases). The CDR3 has 15 residues. Trimming took off 2 bases at V and 7 bases at J, with 18 bases between the two ends. CDR1 and CDR2 from the germline V gene are KGHSH and LQKENI. The CDR3 DNA follows: TGTGCCAGCTCACCATCCGGTACTAGCTCGGGGGAGCAGTACTTC. Protein product: CASSPSGTSSGEQYF.

On this clonotype itself: Since a much larger clone is just one base distant, this may be a read error. The genes are TRBV5-1 and TRBJ2-1; D remains ambiguous. Germline CDR1 reads SGHRS; CDR2 reads YFSETQ. V lost 0 bases to trimming and J lost 4 bases, with 11 bases between them. This CDR3 has 15 residues. CDR3 sequence: CASSLESNGYNEQFF. For the CDR3, the DNA is TGCGCCAGCAGCTTGGAGTCTAACGGGTACAATGAGCAGTTCTTC.

V gene TRBV5-8 combines with J gene TRBJ1-5, with a weak D call TRBD1 (5 bases). CDR3 length: 11 residues. Germline assignment: CDR1 SGHTS and CDR2 YDEGEE. V lost 4 bases, J lost 6 bases, and 5 bases lay in between. CDR3 coding DNA: TGTGCCAGCAGCACAGGTCAGCCCCAGCATTTT. It codes for CASSTGQPQHF. Variable domain in full (rest from reference TRBV5-8 and TRBJ1-5): EAGVTQSPTHLIKTRGQQATLRCSPISGHTSVYWYQQALGLGLQFLLWYDEGEERNRGNFPPRFSGRQFPNYSSELNVNALELEDSALYLCASSTGQPQHFGDGTRLSIL.

This clonotype was seen once. The chain uses TRBV5-1 and TRBJ2-1; no firm D call. This CDR3 has 17 residues. The germline V and J ends were trimmed by 0 bases and 0 bases, with 13 bases remaining between them. Looked up from germline, CDR1 is SGHRS and CDR2 is YFSETQ. CDR3 amino acids: CASSLDVTSSSYNEQFF. The CDR3 DNA is TGCGCCAGCAGCTTGGACGTCACTTCGAGCTCCTACAATGAGCAGTTCTTC.

A few counts support this clonotype. The chain links TRBV5-5 to TRBJ2-5, with D uncertain. The CDR3 is made up of 16 amino acids. V shed 0 bases and J shed 5 bases, with 17 bases lying between them. Germline CDR1 and CDR2: SGHKS and YYEKEE (reference sequence). DNA of the CDR3: TGTGCCAGCAGCTTGGGACCGCGCTCCTCTGGGGAGACCCAGTACTTC. This encodes CASSLGPRSSGETQYF.